The source of this T cell receptor beta chain is a study of CD8 T cells in Susac syndrome. Points from the study as a whole: The number of individuals included in the study's TCR sequencing and HLA analysis was acknowledged as relatively small.

The RNA, 0.5 to 1 ug, was put through reverse transcription using random hexamers. Amplification of TCR beta CDR3 by immunoSEQ multiplex PCR spanned 54 Vbeta and 13 Jbeta. TCRdb analysed the immunoSEQ multiplex PCR reads with MiXCR anew, one entry per CDR3 protein. The table includes about 300,000 distinct CDR3 sequences, about 88% detected once. This clonotype was detected once. Its specificity is unknown. TCR beta was sequenced from blood CD8+ and CD4+ T cells. FACS was used to enrich TEMRA cells, whereas the CD8+ and CD4+ T cells were obtained by negative isolation. The CDR3 is 14 residues long. The germline CDR1 and CDR2 sequences are DFQATT and SNEGSKA (reference sequence). The V gene end was trimmed by 1 base and the J gene end by 9 bases; junction bases not matched to a gene: 12.

This clonotype was sampled from a human donor with multiple sclerosis. Sequenced input: CD8+ T cells from PBMCs. The chain combines TRBV20-1 with TRBJ2-7, with 7 bases lining up with TRBD2. DNA of the CDR3: TGCAGTGCTAGAGGACTAGCTTCGTCTGGTGGGCAGTACTTC. Encoded protein: CSARGLASSGGQYF.